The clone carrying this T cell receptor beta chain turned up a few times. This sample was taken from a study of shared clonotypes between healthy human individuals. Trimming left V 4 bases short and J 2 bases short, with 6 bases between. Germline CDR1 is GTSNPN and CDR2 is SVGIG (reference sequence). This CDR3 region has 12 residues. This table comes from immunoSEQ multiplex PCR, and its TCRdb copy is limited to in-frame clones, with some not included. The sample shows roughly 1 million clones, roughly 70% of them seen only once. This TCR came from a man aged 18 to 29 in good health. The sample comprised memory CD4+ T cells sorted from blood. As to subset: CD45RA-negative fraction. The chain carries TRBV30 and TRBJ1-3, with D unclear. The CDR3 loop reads CAWIGPGNTIYF. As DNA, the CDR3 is TGTGCCTGGATCGGGCCTGGAAACACCATATATTTT.